These 20 T cell receptor beta chains share one sample of origin, sequenced in a study of shared clonotypes between healthy human individuals. Using immunoSEQ multiplex PCR, the repertoire was profiled, and TCRdb retains in-frame clones only, with some absent. Of about 450,000 clones in the sample, roughly 77% are singletons; the top ten hold about 13%. The sample was PBMCs. These receptors were taken from a woman between 35 and 50 years old in good health. Some clones in this sample may be carry-over from other donors' samples.

The genes are TRBV10-3 and TRBJ2-3, with D perhaps TRBD2 (6 bases). Germline CDR1 is ENHRY and CDR2 is SYGVKD. The CDR3 covers 14 residues. V dropped 5 bases and J dropped 1 base, with 10 bases sitting between them. Here the CDR3 reads CAISFTGGTDTQYF. In DNA form, the CDR3 reads TGTGCCATCAGTTTCACGGGGGGCACAGATACGCAGTATTTT.

This clone is a singleton in its sample. The V gene is TRBV4-2, the J gene TRBJ2-3; D gene unclear. The CDR3 is 12 residues long. Germline V gene sequence: CDR1 LGHNA, CDR2 YNFKEQ. V was cut by 4 bases and J by 5 bases, with 7 bases left in between. Here the CDR3 reads CASSPSGDTQYF. The CDR3 DNA reads TGTGCCAGCAGCCCGTCGGGAGATACGCAGTATTTT.

This clone came up a few times. The chain combines TRBV10-3 with TRBJ1-3; D is possibly TRBD1 (6 bases). The germline V gene encodes CDR1 ENHRY and CDR2 SYGVKD. The V gene lost 2 bases and the J gene lost 8 bases, with 13 bases spanning the gap. CDR3 length: 14 amino acids. CDR3 amino acids: CAISEGTSGDTIYF. CDR3 coding DNA: TGTGCCATCAGTGAGGGGACAAGTGGGGACACCATATATTTT.

This chain joins TRBV5-1 and TRBJ1-2; 8 bases are a match to TRBD1. Per the germline V gene, CDR1 is SGHRS and CDR2 is YFSETQ. This CDR3 contains 16 residues. V trimming: 4 bases; J trimming: 8 bases; junction bases outside the gene matches: 16. CDR3 region: CASSNRADRGSGGYTF. The CDR3 nucleotides read TGCGCCAGCAGCAATAGAGCAGACAGGGGATCTGGCGGCTACACCTTC.

The chain recombines TRBV18 with TRBJ2-1; 10 bases map to TRBD1. The CDR3 consists of 16 residues. Germline CDR1 is KGHSH and CDR2 is LQKENI. V trimming: 3 bases; J trimming: 4 bases; junction bases outside the gene matches: 6. The DNA of the CDR3 is TGTGCCAGCTCACCCATTTGGACAGGGGGGTACAATGAGCAGTTCTTC. Its translation: CASSPIWTGGYNEQFF.

The V call is TRBV2, the J call TRBJ2-1; TRBD2 matches at 8 bases. V gave up 6 bases and J gave up 6 bases; unmatched junction bases: 16. Germline V gene sequence: CDR1 SNHLY, CDR2 FYNNEI. The CDR3 totals 17 residues. The CDR3 loop is CASRTTIAGRGPNEQFF. The CDR3 region has the DNA TGTGCCAGCAGGACCACCATAGCGGGGAGGGGACCCAATGAGCAGTTCTTC.

The chain couples TRBV27 to TRBJ2-5, with TRBD2 matching over 9 bases. The J segment lost 5 bases and the V segment lost 5 bases, leaving 3 bases of the junction unmatched. The germline V gene has CDR1 MNHEY and CDR2 SMNVEV (reference sequence). This CDR3 contains 13 residues. This chain's CDR3 is CASSLAGMETQYF. The DNA for the CDR3 is TGTGCCAGCAGTCTAGCGGGAATGGAGACCCAGTACTTC.

The chain has TRBV2 and TRBJ2-1; 7 positions agree with TRBD2. Germline values: CDR1 SNHLY, CDR2 FYNNEI. This CDR3 has 14 amino acids. J lost 2 bases, V lost 4 bases, and 2 bases had no gene match. The CDR3 DNA is TGTGCCAGCAGTGGGGCGGGGGCCTACAATGAGCAGTTCTTC. This gives the protein CASSGAGAYNEQFF.

The chain is built from TRBV5-1 and TRBJ1-3; D call uncertain. The CDR3 spans 13 residues. The V gene lost 0 bases and the J gene lost 4 bases, with 5 bases spanning the gap. Germline assignment: CDR1 SGHRS and CDR2 YFSETQ. CDR3 bases: TGCGCCAGCAGCTTGGACGGAGGAAACACCATATATTTT. Amino acids: CASSLDGGNTIYF. Full variable domain (rest looked up from reference TRBV5-1 and TRBJ1-3): KAGVTQTPRYLIKTRGQQVTLSCSPISGHRSVSWYQQTPGQGLQFLFEYFSETQRNKGNFPGRFSGRQFSNSRSEMNVSTLELGDSALYLCASSLDGGNTIYFGEGSWLTVV.

This chain uses TRBV5-6 with TRBJ2-5; 14 bases map to TRBD2. This CDR3 has 16 amino acids. V was pared by 3 bases and J by 3 bases, with 4 bases of the junction left unmatched. CDR1 and CDR2 from the germline V gene are SGHDT and YYEEEE. CDR3 protein: CASSSRGLAGEETQYF. CDR3 in DNA: TGTGCCAGCAGCTCAAGGGGACTAGCGGGAGAAGAGACCCAGTACTTC.

On this clone: This may be a read error, as it is one base from a much larger clone. Other DNA sequences in this sample translate to the same CDR3. The chain joins TRBV9 to TRBJ2-3; the D is unclear. Trimming removed 0 bases at V and 5 bases at J, with 4 bases between. This CDR3 contains 12 residues. Germline V CDR1 and CDR2: SGDLS, YYNGEE. CDR3: CASSVAGDTQYF. The CDR3 DNA reads TGTGCCAGCAGCGTAGCAGGAGATACGCAGTATTTT.

The chain uses TRBV6-5 and TRBJ1-2; 8 bases are shared with TRBD1. Germline assignment: CDR1 MNHEY and CDR2 SVGAGI. With V trimmed by 2 bases and J by 8 bases, 7 bases remained unmatched. This CDR3 comprises 14 residues. For the CDR3, the DNA is TGTGCCAGCAGTTACGGGCAGGGGGCGTTCGGCTACACCTTC. Protein sequence: CASSYGQGAFGYTF.

V and J are TRBV5-5 and TRBJ1-2; D is uncertain. Trimming cost V 3 bases and J 6 bases, with 9 bases left between them. This CDR3 is 12 amino acids long. The germline CDR1 and CDR2 sequences are SGHKS and YYEKEE (reference sequence). CDR3 in DNA: TGTGCCAGCAGCTGGGCGGAAGATGGCTACACCTTC. This encodes CASSWAEDGYTF. The full variable domain, with the rest looked up from reference TRBV5-5 and TRBJ1-2, is DAGVTQSPTHLIKTRGQQVTLRCSPISGHKSVSWYQQVLGQGPQFIFQYYEKEERGRGNFPDRFSARQFPNYSSELNVNALLLGDSALYLCASSWAEDGYTFGSGTRLTVV.

The genes are TRBV5-1 and TRBJ1-2; D call uncertain. Germline V gene data show CDR1 as SGHRS and CDR2 as YFSETQ. The CDR3 spans 14 residues. V was clipped by 0 bases and J by 0 bases, with 6 bases between them. The CDR3 reads CASSLDTANYGYTF. The CDR3 coding sequence is TGCGCCAGCAGCTTGGACACAGCTAACTATGGCTACACCTTC.

The gene calls are TRBV29-1 and TRBJ2-1, with 12 bases aligning to TRBD2. Germline V CDR1 and CDR2: SQVTM, ANQGSEA. The CDR3 runs 14 residues. J lost 7 bases, V lost 7 bases, and 8 bases had no gene match. The CDR3 DNA sequence: TGCAGCGCTTCGGGGACTAGCGGGCAGAATGAGCAGTTCTTC. Protein: CSASGTSGQNEQFF.

The chain recombines TRBV18 with TRBJ2-7, with D perhaps matching TRBD1 (5 bases). The CDR3 length is 14 residues. V was trimmed by 5 bases and J by 3 bases, leaving 14 bases between them. Germline CDR1 and CDR2: KGHSH and LQKENI. The CDR3 region is CASSARVQNYEQYF. The CDR3 DNA reads as TGTGCCAGCTCAGCCAGGGTGCAAAACTACGAGCAGTACTTC.

V and J are TRBV9 and TRBJ2-3, with 7 bases fitting TRBD1. V lost 2 bases to trimming and J lost 4 bases; unmatched junction nucleotides: 4. The CDR3 runs 14 residues. Germline V gives CDR1 SGDLS, CDR2 YYNGEE. CDR3 nucleotides: TGTGCCAGCAGCGTTTGGACAGGACCAGATACGCAGTATTTT. Its protein product is CASSVWTGPDTQYF.

This chain uses TRBV4-3 with TRBJ2-6; 10 bases match TRBD2. Losses at the gene ends were 1 base for V and 3 bases for J; bases not matched to a gene: 6. The CDR3 spans 18 residues. The germline gives CDR1 LGHNA, CDR2 YSLEER. This CDR3 reads CASSQGLAGEVGANVLTF. CDR3 bases: TGCGCCAGCAGCCAAGGCCTAGCGGGAGAGGTTGGGGCCAACGTCCTGACTTTC.

The chain carries TRBV5-1 and TRBJ2-7; D may be TRBD1 (5 bases). Trimming removed 5 bases at V and 5 bases at J, with 20 bases between. Germline V gene sequence: CDR1 SGHRS, CDR2 YFSETQ. The CDR3 runs 15 residues. This chain's CDR3 is CASSMGRQGKDEQYF. The CDR3 DNA is TGCGCCAGCAGTATGGGGCGGCAGGGAAAGGACGAGCAGTACTTC. The full variable domain, rest sourced from reference TRBV5-1 and TRBJ2-7, is KAGVTQTPRYLIKTRGQQVTLSCSPISGHRSVSWYQQTPGQGLQFLFEYFSETQRNKGNFPGRFSGRQFSNSRSEMNVSTLELGDSALYLCASSMGRQGKDEQYFGPGTRLTVT.

The table lists this clone with a count of one. The chain links TRBV11-2 to TRBJ2-7; TRBD1 is a possible D gene (5 bases). V lost 1 base, J lost 4 bases, and 14 bases lay in between. The germline V gene encodes CDR1 SGHAT and CDR2 FQNNGV. The CDR3 has 15 amino acids. CDR3 sequence: CASSLGQGIWYEQYF. In nucleotides, the CDR3 is TGTGCCAGCAGCTTAGGGCAGGGTATCTGGTACGAGCAGTACTTC. The complete variable domain, with remaining parts taken from reference TRBV11-2 and TRBJ2-7, reads EAGVAQSPRYKIIEKRQSVAFWCNPISGHATLYWYQQILGQGPKLLIQFQNNGVVDDSQLPKDRFSAERLKGVDSTLKIQPAKLEDSAVYLCASSLGQGIWYEQYFGPGTRLTVT.